In its sample, the clone carrying this T cell receptor beta chain was seen once. Antigen specificity is unknown. Amplification used 60 Vbeta primers and 13 Jbeta primers. TCRdb's table, derived via immunoSEQ multiplex PCR, lists solely in-frame clones and lacks some. The table lists more than 95,000 clones, about 70% of them singletons. The source of the sample is a study of cytomegalovirus exposure and HLA in healthy donors. Points from the study as a whole: The study put 150 or so TCR beta chains on its list as cytomegalovirus-associated. Later analysis indicated greater clonal expansion among HLA-associated TCR beta chains than among equally common other chains.

Germline V CDR1 and CDR2: SGDLS, YYNGEE. This CDR3 spans 15 amino acids. Trimming took 3 bases from V and 3 from J; bases not matched to a gene: 6. This sequence joins TRBV9 and TRBJ1-5; 7 bases agree with TRBD1. The receptor comes from a female donor in good health and CMV-seropositive. The sample taken for sequencing was PBMCs. CDR3 DNA: TGTGCCAGCAGCGAAATGGGACAGCTCAATCAGCCCCAGCATTTT. Translated, it gives CASSEMGQLNQPQHF.